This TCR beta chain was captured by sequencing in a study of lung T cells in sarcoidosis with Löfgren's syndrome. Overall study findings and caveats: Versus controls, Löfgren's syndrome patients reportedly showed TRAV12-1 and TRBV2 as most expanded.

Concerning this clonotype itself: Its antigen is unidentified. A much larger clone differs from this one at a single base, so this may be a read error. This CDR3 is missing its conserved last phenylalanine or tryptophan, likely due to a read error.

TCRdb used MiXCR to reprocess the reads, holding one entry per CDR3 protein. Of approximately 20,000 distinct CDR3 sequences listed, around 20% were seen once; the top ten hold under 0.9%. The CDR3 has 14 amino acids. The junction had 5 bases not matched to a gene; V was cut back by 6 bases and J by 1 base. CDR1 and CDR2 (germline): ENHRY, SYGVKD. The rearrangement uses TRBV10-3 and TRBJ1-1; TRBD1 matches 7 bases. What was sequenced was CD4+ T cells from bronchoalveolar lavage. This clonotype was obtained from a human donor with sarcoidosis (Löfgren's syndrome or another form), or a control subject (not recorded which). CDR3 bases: TGTGCCATCAGCGTCGGACAGGAGAACACTGAAGCTTTCCTT. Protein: CAISVGQENTEAFL.